This T cell receptor (beta chain) was retrieved from a study of T cell responses to AZD1222 COVID-19 vaccine (dated by TCRdb to 2020 to 2022). General notes on the study: TCR sequencing covered 230 to 250 trial participants: some 210 given two doses of AZD1222 and 26 given two doses of MenACWY control vaccine. Enrollment into the trials was organized by age into subgroups of 18-55, 56-69 and 70-plus years, and those subgroups contained about 150, 27 and 61 TCR-sequenced participants, respectively.

What this sample's time point label stands for: baseline before first vaccination. The meaning of the sample's treatment or condition label: meningococcal conjugate vaccine given as trial control. Vaccinee samples were obtained from the UK trials COV001 and COV002, which included a single-blind randomized controlled phase 2/3 trial of AZD1222 (ChAdOx1 nCoV-19) in healthy adults. Trial participant PBMC samples were collected at day 0 and day 28 after the second dose for TCRbeta chain sequencing. What the authors observed across the whole study: Nearly half of unique spike-specific TCRs reportedly recognized epitopes outside regions mutated in the B.1.351 and B.1.1.7 variants. Conclusions about previously exposed vaccinees are limited because only a handful of AZD1222 recipients were SARS-CoV-2 seropositive at baseline. No day 14 peak-response samples were available, so repertoires were characterized only after the peak T cell response. In the small 56-69-year group, the increase in depth fell short of significance, most likely because of low power. A significant rise in spike-specific TCR breadth and depth was observed after two AZD1222 doses relative to day 0 and relative to MenACWY recipients. Participants were mostly white British, with more females than males. The authors suggested clonal diversity may have been underestimated. The vaccine-associated CD4 TCRs covered the entire spike protein, and the dominant responses fell in regions 160-218 and 743-854.

The CDR3 regions of human TCRbeta chains were subjected to immunosequencing. In the authors' own workflow: TCRs in the repertoires were compared against a reference library of SARS-CoV-2-specific TCRs that had been generated with the MIRA antigen-specificity platform. Breadth was defined as the fraction of unique TCRs that were SARS-CoV-2-associated. Depth was defined as the fraction of total T cells that were SARS-CoV-2-associated. Each spike-specific TCR was assigned to its reactive spike region and to a CD4 or CD8 class using the MIRA data. Log10-transformed breadth and depth values were compared by one-way ANOVA with Sidak's multiple comparisons tests. Held by TCRdb, this immuneACCESS table contains in-frame sequences only and omits some clones. Under half of the omission traces to an unresolved V gene where checked; the cause of the rest is unknown. From that table come the V and J calls and clone size; the DNA was used to work out D and trimming. Within this sample are hundreds of thousands of clones, with just over 90% of them counted one time only. The biggest ten clones account for 1% of the sample.

Concerning this clone: The antigen it recognizes is unknown. There are no base qualities to consult, and no much larger clone falls within one base.

The CDR3, cysteine through phenylalanine, is 14 amino acids long. Only CDR3 DNA remains: 42 bases, in frame from the first base. The germline V gene encodes CDR1 SGHAT and CDR2 FQNNGV. V and J lose 6 bases and 2 bases, and a span of 12 bases separates them. This chain is built from TRBV11-2 and TRBJ2-3; perhaps TRBD2 is the D gene, with 6 bases matching. The origin of this receptor is an adult in good health. The source was peripheral blood, collected on day 0 of MenACWY control vaccination. The nucleotide sequence reads as follows: TGTGCCAGCAGGGTCCGGGAGCTCACAGATACGCAGTATTTT. The translation is CASRVRELTDTQYF.